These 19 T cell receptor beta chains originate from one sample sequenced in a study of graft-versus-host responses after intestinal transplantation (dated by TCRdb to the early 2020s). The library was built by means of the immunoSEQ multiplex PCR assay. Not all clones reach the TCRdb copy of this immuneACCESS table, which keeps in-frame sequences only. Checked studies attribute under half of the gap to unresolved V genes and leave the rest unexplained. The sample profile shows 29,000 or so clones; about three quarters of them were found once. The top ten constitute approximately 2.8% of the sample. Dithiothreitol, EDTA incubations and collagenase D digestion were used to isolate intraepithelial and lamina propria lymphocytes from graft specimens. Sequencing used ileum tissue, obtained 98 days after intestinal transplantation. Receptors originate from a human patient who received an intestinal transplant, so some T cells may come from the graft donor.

The CDR3 spells CASSLRARTSGNTGELFF. As DNA, the CDR3 is TGTGCCAGCAGCTTAAGGGCTCGGACTAGCGGAAACACCGGGGAGCTGTTTTTT. The gene calls are TRBV7-2 and TRBJ2-2; 10 bases map to TRBD2. This CDR3 has 18 residues. Germline CDR1 is SGHTA and CDR2 is FQGNSA. The V segment lost 2 bases and the J segment 2 bases; nucleotides outside the gene matches: 8. Supplemented by reference TRBV7-2 and TRBJ2-2, the full variable domain reads GAGVSQSPSNKVTEKGKDVELRCDPISGHTALYWYRQSLGQGLEFLIYFQGNSAPDKSGLPSDRFSAERTGGSVSTLTIQRTQQEDSAVYLCASSLRARTSGNTGELFFGEGSRLTVL.

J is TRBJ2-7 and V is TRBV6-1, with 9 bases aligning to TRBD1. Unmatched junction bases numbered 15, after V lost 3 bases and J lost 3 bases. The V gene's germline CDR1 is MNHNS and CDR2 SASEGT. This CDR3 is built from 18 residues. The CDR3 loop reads CASSDVISRDRVLYEQYF. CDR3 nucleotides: TGTGCCAGCAGTGATGTTATCTCGAGGGACAGGGTCCTCTACGAGCAGTACTTC.

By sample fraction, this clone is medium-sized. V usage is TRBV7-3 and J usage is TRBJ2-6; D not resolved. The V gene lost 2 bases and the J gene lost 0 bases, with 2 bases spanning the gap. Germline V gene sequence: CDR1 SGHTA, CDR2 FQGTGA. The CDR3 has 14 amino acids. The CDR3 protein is CASSLFSGANVLTF. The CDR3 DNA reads TGTGCCAGCAGCTTATTCTCTGGGGCCAACGTCCTGACTTTC.

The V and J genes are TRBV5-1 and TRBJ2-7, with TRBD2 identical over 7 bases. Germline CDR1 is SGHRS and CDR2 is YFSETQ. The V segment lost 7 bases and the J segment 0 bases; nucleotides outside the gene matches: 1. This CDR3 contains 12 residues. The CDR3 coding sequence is TGCGCCAGCGGGGGGGACTCCTACGAGCAGTACTTC. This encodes CASGGDSYEQYF.

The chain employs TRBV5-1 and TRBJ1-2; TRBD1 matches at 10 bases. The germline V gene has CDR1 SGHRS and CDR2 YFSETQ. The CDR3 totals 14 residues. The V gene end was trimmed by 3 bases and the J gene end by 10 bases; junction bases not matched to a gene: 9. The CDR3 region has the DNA TGCGCCAGCAGCTGGCTGGACAGGGGGGCCCCCTACACCTTC. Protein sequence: CASSWLDRGAPYTF.

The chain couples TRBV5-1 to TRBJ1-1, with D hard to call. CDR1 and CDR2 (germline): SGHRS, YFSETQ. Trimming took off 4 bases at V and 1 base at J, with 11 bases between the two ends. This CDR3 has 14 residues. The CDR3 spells CASSRSYRNTEAFF. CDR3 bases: TGCGCCAGCAGCCGCTCGTACAGGAACACTGAAGCTTTCTTT. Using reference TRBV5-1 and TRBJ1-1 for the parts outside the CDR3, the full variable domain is KAGVTQTPRYLIKTRGQQVTLSCSPISGHRSVSWYQQTPGQGLQFLFEYFSETQRNKGNFPGRFSGRQFSNSRSEMNVSTLELGDSALYLCASSRSYRNTEAFFGQGTRLTVV.

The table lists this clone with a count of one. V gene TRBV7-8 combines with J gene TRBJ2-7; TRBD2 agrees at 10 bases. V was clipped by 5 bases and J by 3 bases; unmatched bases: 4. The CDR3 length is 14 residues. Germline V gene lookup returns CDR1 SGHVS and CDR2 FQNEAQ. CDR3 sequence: CASSRTSGYYEQYF. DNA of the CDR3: TGTGCCAGCAGCAGGACTAGCGGATACTACGAGCAGTACTTC.

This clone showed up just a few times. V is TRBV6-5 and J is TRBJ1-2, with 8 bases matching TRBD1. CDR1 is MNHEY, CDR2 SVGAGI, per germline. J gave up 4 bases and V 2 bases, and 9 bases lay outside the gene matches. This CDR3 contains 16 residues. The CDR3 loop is CASSYQNRDRFYGYTF. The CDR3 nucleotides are TGTGCCAGCAGTTACCAAAATAGGGACAGGTTCTATGGCTACACCTTC.

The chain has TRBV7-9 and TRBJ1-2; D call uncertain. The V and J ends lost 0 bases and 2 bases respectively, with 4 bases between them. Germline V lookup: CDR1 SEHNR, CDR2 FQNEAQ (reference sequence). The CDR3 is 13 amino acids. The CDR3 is CASSLATNYGYTF. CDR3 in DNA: TGTGCCAGCAGCTTAGCTACGAACTATGGCTACACCTTC.

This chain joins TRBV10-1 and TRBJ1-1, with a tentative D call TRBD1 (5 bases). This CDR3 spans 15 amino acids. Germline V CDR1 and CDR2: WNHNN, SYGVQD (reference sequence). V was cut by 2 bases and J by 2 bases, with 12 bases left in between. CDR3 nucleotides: TGCGCCAGCAGTGAGGCGGGGGACGGTAACACTGAAGCTTTCTTT. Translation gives CASSEAGDGNTEAFF.

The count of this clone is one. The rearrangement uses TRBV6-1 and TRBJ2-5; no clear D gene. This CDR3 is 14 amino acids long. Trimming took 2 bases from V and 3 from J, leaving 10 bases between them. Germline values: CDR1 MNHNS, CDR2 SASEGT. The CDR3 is CASSEFGKKETQYF. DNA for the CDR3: TGTGCCAGCAGTGAATTTGGCAAGAAAGAGACCCAGTACTTC.

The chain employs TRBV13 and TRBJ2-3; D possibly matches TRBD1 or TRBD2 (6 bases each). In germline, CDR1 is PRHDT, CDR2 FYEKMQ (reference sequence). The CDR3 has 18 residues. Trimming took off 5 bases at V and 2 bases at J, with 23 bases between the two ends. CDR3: CASSLSGGHYYNTDTQYF. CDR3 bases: TGTGCCAGCAGCCTCTCCGGGGGACACTACTACAACACAGATACGCAGTATTTT.

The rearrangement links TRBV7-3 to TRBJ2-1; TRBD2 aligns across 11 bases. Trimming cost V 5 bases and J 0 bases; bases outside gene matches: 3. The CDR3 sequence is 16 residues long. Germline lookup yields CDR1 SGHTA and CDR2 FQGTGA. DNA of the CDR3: TGTGCCAGCAGCACAGGACTAGCGGGCTCCTACAATGAGCAGTTCTTC. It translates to CASSTGLAGSYNEQFF.

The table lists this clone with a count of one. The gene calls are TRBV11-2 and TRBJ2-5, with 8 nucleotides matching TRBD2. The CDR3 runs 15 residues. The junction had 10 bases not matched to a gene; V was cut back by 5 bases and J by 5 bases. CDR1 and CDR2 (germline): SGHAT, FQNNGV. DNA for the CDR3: TGTGCCAGCAGCCTAAATCCCGGGGGGGGTGAGACCCAGTACTTC. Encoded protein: CASSLNPGGGETQYF.

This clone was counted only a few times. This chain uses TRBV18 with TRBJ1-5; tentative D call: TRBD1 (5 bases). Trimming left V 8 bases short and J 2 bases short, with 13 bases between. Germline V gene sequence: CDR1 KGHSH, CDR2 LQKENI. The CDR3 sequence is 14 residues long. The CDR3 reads CASPRGGGNQPQHF. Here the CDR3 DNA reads TGTGCCAGCCCCCGGGGAGGGGGCAATCAGCCCCAGCATTTT.

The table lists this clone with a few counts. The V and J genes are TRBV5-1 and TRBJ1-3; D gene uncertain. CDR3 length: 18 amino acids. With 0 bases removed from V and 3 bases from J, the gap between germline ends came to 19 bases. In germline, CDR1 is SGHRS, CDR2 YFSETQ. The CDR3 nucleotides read TGCGCCAGCAGCTTGGCCGGTGGTGTGGCCGTCGGTGGAAACACCATATATTTT. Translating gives CASSLAGGVAVGGNTIYF.

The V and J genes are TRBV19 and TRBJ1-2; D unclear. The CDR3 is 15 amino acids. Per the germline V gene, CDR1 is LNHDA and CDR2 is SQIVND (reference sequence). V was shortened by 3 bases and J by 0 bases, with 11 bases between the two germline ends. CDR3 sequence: CASSIRQLANYGYTF. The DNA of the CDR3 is TGTGCCAGTAGTATCCGTCAACTGGCTAACTATGGCTACACCTTC. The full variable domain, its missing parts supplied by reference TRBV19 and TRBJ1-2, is DGGITQSPKYLFRKEGQNVTLSCEQNLNHDAMYWYRQDPGQGLRLIYYSQIVNDFQKGDIAEGYSVSREKKESFPLTVTSAQKNPTAFYLCASSIRQLANYGYTFGSGTRLTVV.

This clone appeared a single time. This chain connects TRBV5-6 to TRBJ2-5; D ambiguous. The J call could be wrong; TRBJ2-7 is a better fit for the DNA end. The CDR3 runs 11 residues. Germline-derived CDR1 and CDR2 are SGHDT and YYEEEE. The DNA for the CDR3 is TGTGCCAGCAGCGTCGCTTACGAGCAGTACTTC. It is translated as CASSVAYEQYF.

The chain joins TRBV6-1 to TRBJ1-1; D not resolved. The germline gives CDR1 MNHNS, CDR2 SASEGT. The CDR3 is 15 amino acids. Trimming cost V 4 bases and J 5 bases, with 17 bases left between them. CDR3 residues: CASSGRAPMGTEAFF. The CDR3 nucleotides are TGTGCCAGCAGTGGAAGGGCACCCATGGGGACTGAAGCTTTCTTT.